The rows below give T cell receptor beta chains drawn from one sample of a study of cytomegalovirus exposure and HLA in healthy donors. The protocol was immunoSEQ multiplex PCR, while the TCRdb copy is restricted to in-frame clones and leaves out a portion. Its table lists 100,000 to 150,000 clones. Sequenced: PBMCs. These receptors were taken from a man aged 25 to 40 in good health and CMV-seronegative. Each CDR3 is given with its conserved first and last residue. The order of the fields is D gene, V gene, J gene, CDR3 DNA, CDR3 protein. D genes are given only for firm matches.

d_gene: TRBD2
v_gene: TRBV25-1
j_gene: TRBJ2-3
CDR3nt: TGTGCCAGCAGCCCGTTAGCGGGAGGGGCAGATACGCAGTATTTT
CDR3aa: CASSPLAGGADTQYF

d_gene: TRBD1
v_gene: TRBV10-3
j_gene: TRBJ1-1
CDR3nt: TGTGCCATCAGCGGACAGGGGCTGAACACTGAAGCTTTCTTT
CDR3aa: CAISGQGLNTEAFF

d_gene: -
v_gene: TRBV19
j_gene: TRBJ2-7
CDR3nt: TGTGCCAGTACCGGCTGGGGGGTGTGGTACGAGCAGTACTTC
CDR3aa: CASTGWGVWYEQYF

d_gene: TRBD1
v_gene: TRBV7-8
j_gene: TRBJ2-1
CDR3nt: TGTGCCAGCAGCGACAGGGGATACTCCTACAATGAGCAGTTCTTC
CDR3aa: CASSDRGYSYNEQFF

d_gene: TRBD2
v_gene: TRBV4-1
j_gene: TRBJ2-2
CDR3nt: TGCGCCAGCAGCCAGGGGCTAGCGGGAGTCGTAGTCGGGGAGCTGTTTTTT
CDR3aa: CASSQGLAGVVVGELFF

d_gene: -
v_gene: TRBV7-9
j_gene: TRBJ2-5
CDR3nt: TGTGCCAGCAGACTAGGGGGACAAGAGACCCAGTACTTC
CDR3aa: CASRLGGQETQYF

d_gene: -
v_gene: TRBV9
j_gene: TRBJ1-3
CDR3nt: TGTGCCAGCAGCGAAACCGGCGGTATCGGAAACACCATATATTTT
CDR3aa: CASSETGGIGNTIYF

d_gene: -
v_gene: TRBV19
j_gene: TRBJ2-3
CDR3nt: TGTGCCAGTAGTATTGGCAGGGATGCAGATACGCAGTATTTT
CDR3aa: CASSIGRDADTQYF

d_gene: TRBD2
v_gene: TRBV4-1
j_gene: TRBJ2-3
CDR3nt: TGCGCCAGCAGCCACCCCCCGGAGACTAGCGGTTTTACAGATACGCAGTATTTT
CDR3aa: CASSHPPETSGFTDTQYF

d_gene: -
v_gene: TRBV9
j_gene: TRBJ1-3
CDR3nt: TGTGCCAGCAGCGATGACTCAAGCTCTGGAAACACCATATATTTT
CDR3aa: CASSDDSSSGNTIYF

d_gene: -
v_gene: TRBV2
j_gene: TRBJ2-1
CDR3nt: TGTGCCAGCAGTGAGTTTCGGGTAGCAGACAATGAGCAGTTCTTC
CDR3aa: CASSEFRVADNEQFF

d_gene: -
v_gene: TRBV9
j_gene: TRBJ2-5
CDR3nt: TGTGCCAGCAGCGCCGGGAACGTCCAAGAGACCCAGTACTTC
CDR3aa: CASSAGNVQETQYF

d_gene: -
v_gene: TRBV7-3
j_gene: TRBJ2-2
CDR3nt: TGTGCCAGCAGCTTAAATGCGGGGACCGGGGAGCTGTTTTTT
CDR3aa: CASSLNAGTGELFF

d_gene: -
v_gene: TRBV5-1
j_gene: TRBJ1-4
CDR3nt: TGCGCCAGCAGGATGGACACTGATGAAAAACTGTTTTTT
CDR3aa: CASRMDTDEKLFF